This T cell receptor beta chain was captured in a study of blood T cell repertoires in COVID-19. Germline lookup yields CDR1 SGHNT and CDR2 YYREEE (reference sequence). Trimming pared 3 bases from V and 8 bases from J, leaving 12 bases between. This CDR3 has 13 residues. Sequencing used immunoSEQ multiplex PCR; TCRdb keeps in-frame clones, though not all of them. The sample lists approximately 390,000 clones; 80% to 90% were seen once. Sequencing was carried out using PBMCs or T cells enriched from blood (not recorded which). This sequence joins TRBV5-4 and TRBJ2-1, with D perhaps TRBD2 (6 bases). The receptor comes from a woman in her 50s who had recovered from COVID-19. Here the CDR3 DNA reads TGTGCCAGCAGCTACGTGATAGCGGATGAGCAGTTCTTC. This sequence encodes CASSYVIADEQFF.